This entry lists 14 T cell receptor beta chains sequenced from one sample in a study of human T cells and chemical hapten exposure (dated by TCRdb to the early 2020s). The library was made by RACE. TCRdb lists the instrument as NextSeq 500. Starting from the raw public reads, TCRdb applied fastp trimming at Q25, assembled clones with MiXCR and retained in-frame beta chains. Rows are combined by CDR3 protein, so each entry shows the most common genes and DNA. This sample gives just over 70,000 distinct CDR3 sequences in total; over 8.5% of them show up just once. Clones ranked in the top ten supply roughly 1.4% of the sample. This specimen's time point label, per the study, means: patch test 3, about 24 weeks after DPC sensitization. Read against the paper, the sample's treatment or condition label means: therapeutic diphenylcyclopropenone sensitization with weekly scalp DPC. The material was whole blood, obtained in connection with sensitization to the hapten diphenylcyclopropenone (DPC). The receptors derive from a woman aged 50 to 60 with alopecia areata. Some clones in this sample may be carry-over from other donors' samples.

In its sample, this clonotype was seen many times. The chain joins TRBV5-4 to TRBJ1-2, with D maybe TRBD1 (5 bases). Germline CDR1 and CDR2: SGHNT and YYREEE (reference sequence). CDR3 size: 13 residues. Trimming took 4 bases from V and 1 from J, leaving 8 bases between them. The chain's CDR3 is CASSRDSNYGYTF. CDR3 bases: TGTGCCAGCAGCCGCGACAGTAACTATGGCTACACCTTC.

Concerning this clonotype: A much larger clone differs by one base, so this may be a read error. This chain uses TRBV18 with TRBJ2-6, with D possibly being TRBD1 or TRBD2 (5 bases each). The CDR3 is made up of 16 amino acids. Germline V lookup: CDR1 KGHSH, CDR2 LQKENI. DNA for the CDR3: TGTGCCAGCTCACCATTTATCGGGGCTGGGGCCAACGTCCTGTCTTTC. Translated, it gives CASSPFIGAGANVLSF.

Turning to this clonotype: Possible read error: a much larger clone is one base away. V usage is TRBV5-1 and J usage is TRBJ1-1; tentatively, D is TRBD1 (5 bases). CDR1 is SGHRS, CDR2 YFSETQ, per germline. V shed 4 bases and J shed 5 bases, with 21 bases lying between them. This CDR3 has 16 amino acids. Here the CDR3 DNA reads TGCGCCAGCAGCCTCGGAGTACCGGGGCAAGGAACTGAAGCTTTCTTT. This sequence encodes CASSLGVPGQGTEAFF.

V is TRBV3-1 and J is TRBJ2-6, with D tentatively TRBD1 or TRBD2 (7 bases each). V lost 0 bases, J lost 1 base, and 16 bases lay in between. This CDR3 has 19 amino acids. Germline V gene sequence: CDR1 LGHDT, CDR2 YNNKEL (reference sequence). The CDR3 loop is CASSQDTARGGSGANVLTF. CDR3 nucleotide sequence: TGTGCCAGCAGCCAAGATACCGCCAGGGGGGGATCTGGGGCCAACGTCCTGACTTTC.

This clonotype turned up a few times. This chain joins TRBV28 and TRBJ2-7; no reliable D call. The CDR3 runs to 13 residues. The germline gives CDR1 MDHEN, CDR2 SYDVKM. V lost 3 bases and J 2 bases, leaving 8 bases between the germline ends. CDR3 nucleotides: TGTGCCAGCAGTTTCGAACCCGCCTACGAGCAGTACTTC. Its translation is CASSFEPAYEQYF.

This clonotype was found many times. In nucleotides, the CDR3 is TGTGCCAGCTCACCAAACCCCCTAACCCGCGATCGGAATTCACCCCTCCACTTT. Encoded protein: CASSPNPLTRDRNSPLHF. The chain is built from TRBV18 and TRBJ1-6, with unresolved D. The CDR3 is 18 amino acids. From germline, CDR1 is KGHSH and CDR2 LQKENI. V dropped 2 bases and J dropped 7 bases, with 21 bases sitting between them.

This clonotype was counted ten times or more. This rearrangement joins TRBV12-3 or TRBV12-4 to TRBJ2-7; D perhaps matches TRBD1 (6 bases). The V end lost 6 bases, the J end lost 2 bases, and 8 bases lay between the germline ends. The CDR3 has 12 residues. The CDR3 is CASRGTTYEQYF. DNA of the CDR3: TGTGCCAGCAGAGGGACAACCTACGAGCAGTACTTC.

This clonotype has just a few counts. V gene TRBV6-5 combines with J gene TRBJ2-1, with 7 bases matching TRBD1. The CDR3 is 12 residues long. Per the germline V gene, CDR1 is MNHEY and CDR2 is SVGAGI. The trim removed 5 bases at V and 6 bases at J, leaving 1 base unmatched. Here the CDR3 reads CASSDRVNEQFF. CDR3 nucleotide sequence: TGTGCCAGCAGTGACAGGGTCAATGAGCAGTTCTTC.

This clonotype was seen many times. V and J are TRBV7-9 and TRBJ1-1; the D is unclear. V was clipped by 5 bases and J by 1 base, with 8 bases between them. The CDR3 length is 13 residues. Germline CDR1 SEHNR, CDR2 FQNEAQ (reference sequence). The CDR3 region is CASSKRENTEAFF. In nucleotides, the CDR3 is TGTGCCAGCAGCAAGCGGGAGAACACTGAAGCTTTCTTT.

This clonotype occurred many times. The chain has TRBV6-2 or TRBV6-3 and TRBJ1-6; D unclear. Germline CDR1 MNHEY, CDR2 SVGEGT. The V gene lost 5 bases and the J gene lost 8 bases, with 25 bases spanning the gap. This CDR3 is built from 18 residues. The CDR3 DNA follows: TGTGCCAGCAGTCCTCAGACAACGGGTCTCGGTTATGATTCACCCCTCCACTTT. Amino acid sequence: CASSPQTTGLGYDSPLHF.

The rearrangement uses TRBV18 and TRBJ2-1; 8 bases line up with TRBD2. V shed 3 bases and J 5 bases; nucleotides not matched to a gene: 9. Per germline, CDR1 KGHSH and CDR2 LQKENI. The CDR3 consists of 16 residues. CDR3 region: CASSPVGSGTHNEQFF. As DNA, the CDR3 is TGTGCCAGCTCACCGGTAGGTAGCGGGACTCACAATGAGCAGTTCTTC. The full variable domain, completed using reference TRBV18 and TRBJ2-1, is NAGVMQNPRHLVRRRGQEARLRCSPMKGHSHVYWYRQLPEEGLKFMVYLQKENIIDESGMPKERFSAEFPKEGPSILRIQQVVRGDSAAYFCASSPVGSGTHNEQFFGPGTRLTVL.

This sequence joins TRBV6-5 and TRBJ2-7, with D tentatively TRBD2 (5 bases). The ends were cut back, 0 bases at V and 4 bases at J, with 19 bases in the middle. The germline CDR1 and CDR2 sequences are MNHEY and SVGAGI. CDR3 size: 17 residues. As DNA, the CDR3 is TGTGCCAGCAGTTACTCAGTCGGGCAGCCCCGAGGGTACGAGCAGTACTTC. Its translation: CASSYSVGQPRGYEQYF.

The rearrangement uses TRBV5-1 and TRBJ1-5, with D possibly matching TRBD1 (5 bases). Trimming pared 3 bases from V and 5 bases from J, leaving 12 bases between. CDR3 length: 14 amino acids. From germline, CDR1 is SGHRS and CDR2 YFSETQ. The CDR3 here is CASSWSGPDQPQHF. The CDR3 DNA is TGCGCCAGCAGCTGGTCAGGGCCCGATCAGCCCCAGCATTTT.

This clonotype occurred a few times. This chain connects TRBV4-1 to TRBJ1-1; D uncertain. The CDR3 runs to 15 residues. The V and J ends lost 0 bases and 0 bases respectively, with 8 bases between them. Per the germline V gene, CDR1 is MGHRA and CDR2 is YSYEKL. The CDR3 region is CASSQDESLNTEAFF. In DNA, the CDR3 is TGCGCCAGCAGCCAAGATGAGAGCCTGAACACTGAAGCTTTCTTT.